The following is a T cell receptor beta chain sequence with its context. These data originate in a study of cytomegalovirus exposure and HLA in healthy donors. PCR amplification relied on 60 Vbeta primers (plus 13 Jbeta primers). Produced via immunoSEQ multiplex PCR; TCRdb's table is partial and in-frame only. Its listing shows 150,000 to 200,000 clones. Nominally healthy donors were sampled, though unrecorded immune exposures were likely. What was sequenced was PBMCs. This clonotype originated in a man in his thirties or forties in good health and CMV-seronegative.

The CDR3 is CASSSQGPGTGASYEQYF. In DNA, the CDR3 is TGTGCCAGCAGTTCCCAGGGTCCCGGGACAGGGGCCTCCTACGAGCAGTACTTC. V and J are TRBV27 and TRBJ2-7, with 10 bases identical to TRBD1. CDR3 length equals 18 residues. V lost 4 bases to trimming and J lost 0 bases; unmatched junction nucleotides: 12. Germline CDR1 and CDR2: MNHEY and SMNVEV (reference sequence).